This TCR beta chain was obtained from a study of blood T cell repertoires in COVID-19. This table comes from immunoSEQ multiplex PCR, and its TCRdb copy is limited to in-frame clones, with some not included. The sample gives 70,000 to 85,000 clones, around 80% of which show up once; 20% to 25% is in the top ten. CDR3 size: 13 residues. Deletions cut 0 bases from V and 4 bases from J, with 4 bases between. Per germline, CDR1 LNHDA and CDR2 SQIVND (reference sequence). This clone is a singleton in its sample. The V gene is TRBV19, the J gene TRBJ1-5; the D is unclear. The receptor's source is a human donor in a cohort sampled during active COVID-19. The specimen was peripheral blood. For the CDR3, the DNA is TGTGCCAGTAGTATAGAATCGAATCAGCCCCAGCATTTT. Translation gives CASSIESNQPQHF.